This T cell receptor (beta chain) stems from a study of cytomegalovirus exposure and HLA in healthy donors. Whole-study results and caveats: Presence/absence comparisons presumed near-even sequencing depth among donors. A list of roughly 160 TCR beta chains associated with cytomegalovirus was given. Researchers reported in a later analysis that a missense DCLRE1C variant was tied to TCR beta V- and J-gene trimming. Later, an analysis found that common viral pathogens appeared to be linked with several of the most significant clusters.

About this clone itself: Its antigen is not known.

The PCR ran on 60 Vbeta and 13 Jbeta primers. Method: immunoSEQ multiplex PCR; TCRdb's copy keeps in-frame clones and lacks some. The table has some 85,000 clones, 76% seen once; the top ten hold 2.5% to 3.5%. In germline, CDR1 is SGDLS, CDR2 YYNGEE. The CDR3 sequence is 14 residues long. V lost 2 bases and J lost 1, with 6 bases in between. The sequenced sample consisted of PBMCs. This receptor was taken from a man aged 35-49 years in good health and CMV-seronegative. The genes are TRBV9 and TRBJ2-2; D remains ambiguous. For the CDR3, the DNA is TGTGCCAGCAGCGTCTTTAGGAACACCGGGGAGCTGTTTTTT. It is translated as CASSVFRNTGELFF.